The 16 T cell receptor beta chains given below trace back to one sample, sequenced in a study of human T cells and chemical hapten exposure. Time point: pre-sensitization, week 0. As to treatment: therapeutic diphenylcyclopropenone sensitization with weekly scalp DPC. MiXCR, applied by TCRdb to the RACE reads, yields one record per CDR3 protein. The sample lists 45,000 to 60,000 distinct CDR3 sequences, around a tenth occurring once. This sample comprised whole blood, obtained in connection with sensitization to the hapten diphenylcyclopropenone (DPC). These receptors originate from a woman aged 40 to 50 with alopecia areata. Some clones in this sample may be carry-over from other donors' samples.

The chain has TRBV4-1 and TRBJ2-5; possibly TRBD1 or TRBD2 for D (5 bases each). This CDR3 is built from 13 residues. Germline CDR1 MGHRA, CDR2 YSYEKL. V lost 0 bases and J 6 bases, leaving 8 bases between the germline ends. The chain's CDR3 is CASSQDPGQTQYF. CDR3 in DNA: TGCGCCAGCAGCCAAGATCCGGGGCAGACCCAGTACTTC.

This clonotype was observed many times. The chain has TRBV9 and TRBJ1-1; no clear D. Germline V gene sequence: CDR1 SGDLS, CDR2 YYNGEE. V lost 3 bases and J 0 bases, leaving 6 bases between the germline ends. The CDR3 totals 13 residues. The CDR3 spells CASSAGLNTEAFF. The DNA for the CDR3 is TGTGCCAGCAGCGCTGGGTTGAACACTGAAGCTTTCTTT.

This clonotype was seen only once. The chain carries TRBV3-1 and TRBJ1-2; no clear D gene. Germline-derived CDR1 and CDR2 are LGHDT and YNNKEL (reference sequence). The CDR3 runs 13 residues. The V end was cut by 3 bases, the J end by 2 bases, with 7 bases between. The CDR3 loop reads CASSQTRNYGYTF. DNA for the CDR3: TGTGCCAGCAGCCAGACAAGGAACTATGGCTACACCTTC.

The rearrangement joins TRBV2 to TRBJ2-7; D remains ambiguous. V was shortened by 5 bases and J by 4 bases, with 6 bases between the two germline ends. This CDR3 has 11 residues. The germline gives CDR1 SNHLY, CDR2 FYNNEI. CDR3 DNA: TGTGCCAGCAGTACGGAATACGAGCAGTACTTC. Translation gives CASSTEYEQYF.

The chain links TRBV29-1 to TRBJ2-2; weak D call: TRBD1 (6 bases). The CDR3 runs to 13 residues. The V end was cut by 5 bases, the J end by 4 bases, with 11 bases between. In germline, CDR1 is SQVTM, CDR2 ANQGSEA. Here the CDR3 reads CSVITGTTGELFF. CDR3 sequence (DNA): TGCAGCGTTATAACAGGGACCACCGGGGAGCTGTTTTTT.

This clonotype appeared a few times. The chain couples TRBV12-3 or TRBV12-4 to TRBJ1-2; 12 nucleotides match TRBD1. The CDR3 totals 15 residues. J gave up 2 bases and V 7 bases, and 5 bases lay outside the gene matches. For the CDR3, the DNA is TGTGCCAGCACCCCCGGGACAGGGGGCAACTATGGCTACACCTTC. Translating gives CASTPGTGGNYGYTF.

On this clonotype: This may be a read error: a much more frequent sequence differs by one nucleotide. The chain combines TRBV27 with TRBJ2-5; D assignment may be TRBD1 or TRBD2 (5 bases each). Trimming took off 5 bases at V and 6 bases at J, with 16 bases between the two ends. Germline CDR1 and CDR2: MNHEY and SMNVEV (reference sequence). CDR3 length equals 14 residues. The CDR3 loop is CASSLRDDGQTQYF. In DNA form, the CDR3 reads TGTGCCAGCAGTCTCCGGGACGACGGACAGACCCAGTACTTC.

This chain joins TRBV7-2 and TRBJ1-1, with D unclear. Trimming removed 2 bases from V and 1 base from J, with 5 bases in between. Germline CDR1 reads SGHTA; CDR2 reads FQGNSA. The CDR3 consists of 13 residues. The CDR3 coding sequence is TGTGCCAGCAGCTTAAGTAAGAACACTGAAGCTTTCTTT. Translating it yields CASSLSKNTEAFF.

At least ten counts were recorded for this clonotype. The chain links TRBV20-1 to TRBJ1-2; TRBD1 matches 11 bases. CDR1 and CDR2 (germline): DFQATT, SNEGSKA (reference sequence). There are 15 residues in the CDR3. After removal of 4 bases from V and 4 bases from J, the junction contained 8 bases not matched to a gene. The DNA for the CDR3 is TGCAGTGCTAACCCGGGACAGGGGGAGGGCTATGGCTACACCTTC. Residues: CSANPGQGEGYGYTF.

This clonotype occurred many times. The J gene is TRBJ2-2, the V gene TRBV6-6, with TRBD1 matching 8 bases. Germline assignment: CDR1 MNHNY and CDR2 SVGAGI (reference sequence). CDR3 length equals 16 residues. V was pared by 5 bases and J by 6 bases, with 11 bases of the junction left unmatched. CDR3 nucleotides: TGTGCCAGCAGTCTCACAGGGGGGTTGAATCCCGGGGAGCTGTTTTTT. Its protein is CASSLTGGLNPGELFF.

This clonotype occurred many times. The V and J genes are TRBV6-6 and TRBJ1-1; 8 nucleotides line up with TRBD1. Trimming removed 7 bases from V and 5 bases from J; junction bases left unmatched: 18. Germline values: CDR1 MNHNY, CDR2 SVGAGI (reference sequence). This CDR3 has 17 residues. In DNA, the CDR3 is TGTGCCAGCATCGCGCTAGGAGCCGGACAGGGAAGGACTGAAGCTTTCTTT. Its translation is CASIALGAGQGRTEAFF.

The chain employs TRBV29-1 and TRBJ1-1, with D perhaps TRBD1 (6 bases). The CDR3 runs 13 residues. Germline V gene sequence: CDR1 SQVTM, CDR2 ANQGSEA. Trimming shortened V by 6 bases and J by 5 bases, and 16 bases separated the two germline ends. CDR3 DNA: TGCAGCGTGAGAGGGGGTTTGTATACTGAAGCTTTCTTT. It yields the protein CSVRGGLYTEAFF.

This clonotype was counted a few times. This chain joins TRBV4-3 and TRBJ2-7; 11 positions agree with TRBD2. With 5 bases clipped from V and 7 bases from J, the junction kept 4 bases outside the gene matches. This CDR3 contains 13 residues. Germline CDR1 and CDR2: LGHNA and YSLEER. The CDR3 region has the DNA TGCGCCAGCAGCTCCCGGACTAGCGGGGAGCAGTACTTC. This translates into CASSSRTSGEQYF.

This clonotype was observed many times. The chain is built from TRBV6-2 or TRBV6-3 and TRBJ2-3; D perhaps matches TRBD1 (5 bases). Trimming left V 5 bases short and J 2 bases short, with 14 bases between. The CDR3 has 15 residues. Germline assignment: CDR1 MNHEY and CDR2 SVGEGT. In DNA, the CDR3 is TGTGCCAGCAGTAGACAGAGCCTCTCCACAGATACGCAGTATTTT. Translation: CASSRQSLSTDTQYF.

This clonotype was observed a handful of times. The CDR3 DNA follows: TGTGCCAGTAGTTGGGGGACAGGGGGCTACGAGCAGTACTTC. Residues: CASSWGTGGYEQYF. The chain is built from TRBV19 and TRBJ2-7; TRBD1 aligns across 11 bases. The CDR3 totals 14 residues. The germline V gene has CDR1 LNHDA and CDR2 SQIVND (reference sequence). The V segment lost 5 bases and the J segment 3 bases; nucleotides outside the gene matches: 3.

The J gene is TRBJ2-3, the V gene TRBV9; D remains ambiguous. The V end lost 0 bases, the J end lost 6 bases, and 11 bases lay between the germline ends. Germline CDR1 SGDLS, CDR2 YYNGEE. The CDR3 is 14 amino acids. The CDR3 nucleotides read TGTGCCAGCAGCGTAGGACCCGGTGGGGATACGCAGTATTTT. Translated: CASSVGPGGDTQYF.